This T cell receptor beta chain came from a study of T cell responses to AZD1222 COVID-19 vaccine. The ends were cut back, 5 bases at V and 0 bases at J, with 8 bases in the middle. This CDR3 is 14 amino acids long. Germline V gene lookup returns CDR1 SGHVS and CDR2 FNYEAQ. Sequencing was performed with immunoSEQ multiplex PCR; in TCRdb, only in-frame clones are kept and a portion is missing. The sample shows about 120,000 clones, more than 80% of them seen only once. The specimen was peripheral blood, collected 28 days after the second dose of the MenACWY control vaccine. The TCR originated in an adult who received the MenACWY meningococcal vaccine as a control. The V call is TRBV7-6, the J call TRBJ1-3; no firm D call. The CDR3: CASSVTVSGNTIYF. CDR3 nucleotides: TGTGCCAGCAGCGTCACAGTCTCTGGAAACACCATATATTTT.